This record covers a single T cell receptor beta chain. This sample is drawn from a study of T-cell reconstitution after alpha-beta-depleted transplantation in children. The ends were cut back, 4 bases at V and 9 bases at J, with 13 bases in the middle. CDR3 length: 13 amino acids. Germline V gene sequence: CDR1 MNHNY, CDR2 SVGAGI (reference sequence). Unique molecular identifiers featured in how the TCRbeta library was prepared. TCRdb re-analysed the PCR reads in MiXCR, keeping a single row per CDR3 protein. The profile shows 300,000 or so distinct CDR3 sequences, more than 9% of them singletons. Sequencing was performed on PBMCs from the stem cell graft donor, taken from the stem cell graft. This chain uses TRBV6-6 with TRBJ1-5; D is unclear. This TCR was sampled from a human donor who donated a stem cell graft to a child with SCID. The CDR3 sequence is CASSSEVLAPQHF. Written as DNA, the CDR3 is TGTGCCAGCAGTTCAGAGGTCCTGGCGCCCCAGCATTTT.